This TCR beta chain was identified during a study of blood T cell repertoires in COVID-19. Clones were sequenced by immunoSEQ multiplex PCR, and TCRdb holds only the in-frame ones, with some missing. This sample yields 95,000 to 110,000 clones, of which around 90% are seen a single time; around 3.1% belongs to the top ten. Sequenced: peripheral blood. The source is a man aged 50-60 years in a cohort sampled during active COVID-19.

This CDR3 is CASSQGDSSYEQYF. In nucleotides, the CDR3 is TGTGCCAGCAGCCAAGGGGACAGCTCCTACGAGCAGTACTTC. The chain links TRBV4-2 to TRBJ2-7, with 7 bases aligning to TRBD1. V gave up 1 base and J gave up 0 bases; unmatched junction bases: 0. CDR1 LGHNA and CDR2 YNFKEQ come from the germline V gene. The CDR3 is made up of 14 amino acids.